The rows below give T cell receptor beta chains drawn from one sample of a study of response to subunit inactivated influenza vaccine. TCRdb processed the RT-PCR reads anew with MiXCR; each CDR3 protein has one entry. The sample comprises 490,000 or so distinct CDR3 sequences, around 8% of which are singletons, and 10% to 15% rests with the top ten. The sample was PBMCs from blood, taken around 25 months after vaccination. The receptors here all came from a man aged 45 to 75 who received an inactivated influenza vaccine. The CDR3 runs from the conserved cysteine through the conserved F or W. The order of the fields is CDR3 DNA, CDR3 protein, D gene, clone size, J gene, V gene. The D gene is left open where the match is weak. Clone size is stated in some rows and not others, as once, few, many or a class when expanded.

TGCAGCGTACGGACTAGCGGGGGTACCTACGAGCAGTACTTC	CSVRTSGGTYEQYF	TRBD2	-	TRBJ2-7	TRBV29-1
TGTGCCAGCAACATTGGTGAGGTCGGCGGTGAGCAGTTCTTC	CASNIGEVGGEQFF	-	-	TRBJ2-1	TRBV28
TGCAGCGTTGTCCTGACTCGCGGTCCCTACAATGAGCAGTTCTTC	CSVVLTRGPYNEQFF	-	many	TRBJ2-1	TRBV29-1
TGTGCCAGCAGTTACGAGACTAGCGGTTGGGAGACCCAGTACTTC	CASSYETSGWETQYF	TRBD2	many	TRBJ2-5	TRBV6-5
TGCGCCAGCAGCCAAGAGGGACAGGGTTCGGAGACCCAGTACTTC	CASSQEGQGSETQYF	TRBD1	-	TRBJ2-5	TRBV4-1
TGTGCCAGCAGCCCCCTCGGGACTAGCGAATACAATGAGCAGTTCTTC	CASSPLGTSEYNEQFF	TRBD2	few	TRBJ2-1	TRBV6-2/TRBV6-3
TGCAGCGTTGACACAGGGGGCGACGAGCAGTACTTC	CSVDTGGDEQYF	TRBD1	-	TRBJ2-7	TRBV29-1
TGTGCCAGCAGCTCGAGGGGGCGGGGGATTTACAATGAGCAGTTCTTC	CASSSRGRGIYNEQFF	-	many	TRBJ2-1	TRBV7-2
TGTGCCAGTACCCTATCTACGGGACAGAGTAATTCACCCCTCCACTTT	CASTLSTGQSNSPLHF	TRBD1	few	TRBJ1-6	TRBV19
TGTGCCAGCAGGGGTTTGGGGGGGAATGAGCAGTTCTTC	CASRGLGGNEQFF	TRBD2	-	TRBJ2-1	TRBV2
TGTGCCAGCAGCCCAGGGGGGGGAGGCAGCCTTCAAGAGACCCAGTACTTC	CASSPGGGGSLQETQYF	-	few	TRBJ2-5	TRBV5-8
TGTGCCAGCTCACTGAATCTAGCGACAGGCTACGAGCAGTACTTC	CASSLNLATGYEQYF	-	-	TRBJ2-7	TRBV18
TGTGCCAGCAGTTCTCAGATGTCGGGCCATGAGCAGTTCTTC	CASSSQMSGHEQFF	-	few	TRBJ2-1	TRBV27
TGTGCCAGCAGTGACAGGGGATCAGGGTATGGCTACACCTTC	CASSDRGSGYGYTF	TRBD1	few	TRBJ1-2	TRBV6-2/TRBV6-3
TGTGCCAGCCTTCTTCGGCTGGGATCGAACGAGCAGTACTTC	CASLLRLGSNEQYF	-	-	TRBJ2-7	TRBV7-2
TGTGCCAGCAGCCCTACGCGGTCACGGACGTTCTCTGGAAACACCATATATTTT	CASSPTRSRTFSGNTIYF	-	-	TRBJ1-3	TRBV11-2
TGTGCCAGCAGTTACACTTTGACAGGGGAACAGCCCCAGCATTTT	CASSYTLTGEQPQHF	TRBD1	few	TRBJ1-5	TRBV6-5
TGTGCCAGCAGCCAAGAGTGGGCAGGGGCGTTCTACGAGCAGTACTTC	CASSQEWAGAFYEQYF	-	many	TRBJ2-7	TRBV3-1
TGTGCCAGCAGTTACAAGGTATGGCCTGAAGCTTTCTTT	CASSYKVWPEAFF	-	-	TRBJ1-1	TRBV12-3/TRBV12-4
TGCAGTGCCCAAGCGGAGGGGGACACTGAAGCTTTCTTT	CSAQAEGDTEAFF	-	few	TRBJ1-1	TRBV20-1
TGTGCCAGCAGCGGGGGAACCTATAATTCACCCCTCCACTTT	CASSGGTYNSPLHF	-	many	TRBJ1-6	TRBV9
TGTGCCAGCAGTTTAAGTAATCGGCCCCGGGAGCTGTTTTTT	CASSLSNRPRELFF	-	many	TRBJ2-2	TRBV27
TGCAGTGCTAGGGTTCCAGGGGTTGGAGAGACCCAGTACTTC	CSARVPGVGETQYF	-	-	TRBJ2-5	TRBV20-1
TGTGCCAGCAGTTACGACAGGGGTACCGGGGAGCTGTTTTTT	CASSYDRGTGELFF	TRBD1	many	TRBJ2-2	TRBV6-5
TGCGCCAGCAGCCAAGATGGTCAAATGGGAGAGACCCAGTACTTC	CASSQDGQMGETQYF	-	-	TRBJ2-5	TRBV4-1
TGCAGCGTTGAAGCAGCGGGACTAGCGGGAGGGCCTGGGGCCTACAATGAGCAGTTCTTC	CSVEAAGLAGGPGAYNEQFF	TRBD2	few	TRBJ2-1	TRBV29-1
TGTGCCAGCAGTTTCCCAGGGGAAGAGACCCAGTACTTC	CASSFPGEETQYF	-	many	TRBJ2-5	TRBV6-5
TGCAGCGTTCGGACTAGCGAGGGGGAGACCCAGTACTTC	CSVRTSEGETQYF	TRBD2	few	TRBJ2-5	TRBV29-1
TGTGCCATCAGTGCCACGGGACTAGCGGGAGGGCCCACCTACGAGCAGTACTTC	CAISATGLAGGPTYEQYF	TRBD2	few	TRBJ2-7	TRBV10-3
TGCAGTGCAGTGGAAACGAACCCTGAAGCTTTCTTT	CSAVETNPEAFF	-	many	TRBJ1-1	TRBV20-1
TGCGCCAGCAGCTTGCTACAGGCAAACACTGAAGCTTTCTTT	CASSLLQANTEAFF	-	many	TRBJ1-1	TRBV5-1
TGTGCCATCAGTTTCCTCGCTAGCGGGAGCTTCAATGAGCAGTTCTTC	CAISFLASGSFNEQFF	TRBD2	many	TRBJ2-1	TRBV10-3
TGTGCCAGCAGCGGGGGCTGGAACACTGAAGCTTTCTTT	CASSGGWNTEAFF	-	-	TRBJ1-1	TRBV2
TGTGCCAGCAGCGCCTCCGGGACAGGCATTTCACCCCTCCACTTT	CASSASGTGISPLHF	TRBD1	-	TRBJ1-6	TRBV9
TGTGCCAGCAGCTCTACTCGTATGGGAGTCCACGAGCAGTACTTC	CASSSTRMGVHEQYF	-	few	TRBJ2-7	TRBV7-9
TGCAGTGTTCGGGGAAGCGGGAGGGCCGTGTCCTACGAGCAGTACTTC	CSVRGSGRAVSYEQYF	TRBD2	-	TRBJ2-7	TRBV20-1
TGCAGTGCTAGGCAGGGGGGCGTGACAGATACGCAGTATTTT	CSARQGGVTDTQYF	-	-	TRBJ2-3	TRBV20-1
TGTGCCAGCAGCTTAAACTACAATGAGCAGTTCTTC	CASSLNYNEQFF	-	many	TRBJ2-1	TRBV7-3
TGCAGCGTTGGGGTAGCGGGAGGGATTGGCGAGCAGTACTTC	CSVGVAGGIGEQYF	TRBD2	-	TRBJ2-7	TRBV29-1
TGTGCCAGCAGCTTTCAGCCGGGACGGGGGGCCAACGTCCTGACTTTC	CASSFQPGRGANVLTF	-	few	TRBJ2-6	TRBV7-8
TGCGCCAGCAGCCACAGATACGAGCAGTACTTC	CASSHRYEQYF	-	many	TRBJ2-7	TRBV4-1
TGTGCCAGCAGCTTAGGGTTCAGATACGAGCAGTACTTC	CASSLGFRYEQYF	-	many	TRBJ2-7	TRBV7-2
TGCAGCGTTGAATTGTCCCGAGGATTCTACAATGAGCAGTTCTTC	CSVELSRGFYNEQFF	-	many	TRBJ2-1	TRBV29-1